Listed here are 29 T cell receptor beta chains from one sample, sequenced in a study of breast tumors, draining lymph nodes, adjacent tissues. Using its own MiXCR run on the multiplex PCR reads, TCRdb lists one record per CDR3 protein. Among approximately 150,000 distinct CDR3 sequences listed, 33% were seen once. The lymph nodes were axillary draining lymph nodes from breast cancer patients. Sequences were obtained from axillary lymph node tissue. Receptors originate from a female donor with breast cancer. Some clones in this sample may be carry-over from other donors' samples.

A note on this clonotype: The conserved phenylalanine or tryptophan normally closing the CDR3 is absent here, so this likely arose from a read error. The rearrangement links TRBV7-3 to TRBJ1-3; no clear D. The germline V and J ends were trimmed by 9 bases and 2 bases, with 5 bases remaining between them. The CDR3 length is 11 residues. Germline V gives CDR1 SGHTA, CDR2 FQGTGA. CDR3 protein: CARDPGNTIYS. CDR3 in DNA: TGTGCCAGGGACCCTGGAAACACCATATATTCT.

This clonotype was recorded at least ten times. This sequence joins TRBV5-1 and TRBJ1-2, with 7 bases lining up with TRBD1. The germline V gene has CDR1 SGHRS and CDR2 YFSETQ. V lost 2 bases to trimming and J lost 7 bases; unmatched junction nucleotides: 11. The CDR3 is 15 residues long. The CDR3 DNA reads TGCGCCAGCAGCTTCTCAGGATCATCAGGGGGTGGCTACACCTTC. It codes for CASSFSGSSGGGYTF.

The chain joins TRBV5-6 to TRBJ1-6; TRBD1 is a possible D gene (5 bases). CDR1 is SGHDT and CDR2 is YYEEEE in the germline V gene. The CDR3 has 17 amino acids. Trimming shortened V by 4 bases and J by 7 bases, and 21 bases separated the two germline ends. The CDR3, as DNA: TGTGCCAGCAGCCTCACCGGACCGGGGCTGAACAATTCACCCCTCCACTTT. This sequence encodes CASSLTGPGLNNSPLHF.

To note about this clonotype: Being one base from a much bigger clone, this may be a read error. This chain connects TRBV9 to TRBJ2-7, with 7 bases identical to TRBD1. CDR3 size: 17 residues. V shed 4 bases, J shed 6 bases, and the junction held 19 bases outside the gene matches. CDR1 SGDLS and CDR2 YYNGEE come from the germline V gene. The CDR3 nucleotides read TGTGCCAGCAGCCAAGATAATTGGGACAGAGGGCCCTCCGAGCAGTACTTC. Translation: CASSQDNWDRGPSEQYF.

This clonotype was detected many times. V gene TRBV9 combines with J gene TRBJ2-1; 8 bases fit TRBD2. Trimming at V came to 1 base and at J to 7 bases, leaving 7 bases not matched to a gene. The germline V gene has CDR1 SGDLS and CDR2 YYNGEE. The CDR3 sequence is 15 residues long. CDR3 amino acids: CASSVRWTSKNEQFF. The CDR3 DNA reads as TGTGCCAGCAGCGTAAGGTGGACTAGCAAAAATGAGCAGTTCTTC.

This clonotype was seen many times. The chain joins TRBV9 to TRBJ2-3; 7 nucleotides line up with TRBD2. The CDR3 is made up of 15 amino acids. V lost 3 bases to trimming and J lost 1 base; unmatched junction nucleotides: 5. The V gene's germline CDR1 is SGDLS and CDR2 YYNGEE. The DNA for the CDR3 is TGTGCCAGCAGCGGCGGGGAGGGAGGCACAGATACGCAGTATTTT. The encoded protein is CASSGGEGGTDTQYF. The whole variable domain, remainder taken from reference TRBV9 and TRBJ2-3, is DSGVTQTPKHLITATGQRVTLRCSPRSGDLSVYWYQQSLDQGLQFLIQYYNGEERAKGNILERFSAQQFPDLHSELNLSSLELGDSALYFCASSGGEGGTDTQYFGPGTRLTVL.

Of note for this clonotype: A much larger clonotype is one base distant, so this may be a read error. The chain couples TRBV20-1 to TRBJ2-7; TRBD2 matches at 11 bases. This CDR3 region has 12 residues. CDR1 DFQATT and CDR2 SNEGSKA come from the germline V gene (reference sequence). The CDR3 here is CSAGLADYEPYF. CDR3 DNA sequence: TGCAGTGCGGGACTAGCGGATTACGAGCCGTACTTC.

The CDR3 protein is CASSLSWTVNYGYTF. The CDR3 DNA follows: TGTGCCAGCAGCTTAAGTTGGACAGTAAACTATGGCTACACCTTC. The chain uses TRBV11-1 and TRBJ1-2, with a tentative D call TRBD1 (6 bases). Germline assignment: CDR1 SGHAT and CDR2 FQDESV (reference sequence). The CDR3 contains 15 residues. The germline V and J ends were trimmed by 2 bases and 2 bases, with 12 bases remaining between them.

Comments on this clonotype: It may be a read error: a sequence one base away is much more abundant. The chain employs TRBV5-6 and TRBJ2-1, with 10 bases that match TRBD1. The CDR3 is 16 amino acids. Germline CDR1 reads SGHDT; CDR2 reads YYEEEE. CDR3 in DNA: TGTGCCAGCAGCCAGGAGACAGGGGGCGCCTACAATGAGCGGTTCTTC. It encodes CASSQETGGAYNERFF. The entire variable domain, with the rest obtained from reference TRBV5-6 and TRBJ2-1, is as follows: DAGVTQSPTHLIKTRGQQVTLRCSPKSGHDTVSWYQQALGQGPQFIFQYYEEEERQRGNFPDRFSGHQFPNYSSELNVNALLLGDSALYLCASSQETGGAYNERFFGPGTRLTVL.

This clonotype was seen at least ten times. The CDR3 spells CAIGSTAAGEQYF. The CDR3 DNA reads as TGTGCCATTGGCTCGACCGCGGCGGGCGAGCAGTACTTC. This chain uses TRBV10-3 with TRBJ2-7; TRBD2 is a possible D gene (5 bases). The germline V gene has CDR1 ENHRY and CDR2 SYGVKD. The CDR3 consists of 13 residues. V was shortened by 9 bases and J by 6 bases, with 18 bases between the two germline ends.

This clonotype occurred many times. This chain links TRBV6-1 with TRBJ2-7; tentatively, D is TRBD1 (6 bases). The germline V and J ends were trimmed by 1 base and 7 bases, with 17 bases remaining between them. This CDR3 spans 15 amino acids. CDR1 and CDR2 from the germline V gene are MNHNS and SASEGT. The CDR3, as DNA: TGTGCCAGCAGTGAAGGGGGGCTCTTTTATGGGGAGCAGTACTTC. Protein product: CASSEGGLFYGEQYF.

This clonotype has at least ten counts. V usage is TRBV9 and J usage is TRBJ2-3, with a possible D match to TRBD2 (7 bases). This CDR3 is built from 15 residues. V was pared by 4 bases and J by 0 bases, with 12 bases between. Germline lookup yields CDR1 SGDLS and CDR2 YYNGEE. Here the CDR3 reads CASSSRGPSTDTQYF. As DNA, the CDR3 is TGTGCCAGCAGCTCGCGGGGGCCTAGCACAGATACGCAGTATTTT.

The gene calls are TRBV6-6 and TRBJ2-5, with D perhaps matching TRBD2 (7 bases). CDR3 length: 14 amino acids. CDR1 and CDR2 from the germline V gene are MNHNY and SVGAGI (reference sequence). The V end was cut by 6 bases, the J end by 3 bases, with 14 bases between. CDR3 loop: CASRDTGREETQYF. DNA for the CDR3: TGTGCCAGCAGGGACACAGGGAGGGAAGAGACCCAGTACTTC.

CDR3 protein: CASSLSSGQGSNQPQHF. CDR3 nucleotide sequence: TGTGCCAGCAGTTTATCGTCCGGACAGGGGAGCAATCAGCCCCAGCATTTT. V gene TRBV27 combines with J gene TRBJ1-5; 9 bases match TRBD1. Germline values: CDR1 MNHEY, CDR2 SMNVEV (reference sequence). The V gene end was trimmed by 0 bases and the J gene end by 1 base; junction bases not matched to a gene: 4. There are 17 residues in the CDR3.

This clonotype was found many times. J is TRBJ2-7 and V is TRBV12-3 or TRBV12-4; 9 bases map to TRBD1. V gave up 5 bases and J gave up 6 bases; unmatched junction bases: 8. CDR3 length: 14 amino acids. The CDR3 bases are TGTGCCAGCAGTCCAGGACAGGGGAGAAGCGAGCAGTACTTC. Its translation is CASSPGQGRSEQYF.

To note about this clonotype: This could be a read error, since a much larger clone is one nucleotide away. The CDR3 DNA reads as TGTGCCAGCAGTTACTTTGGACTAGCGGGAACCTACGAGCAGTACTTC. It is translated as CASSYFGLAGTYEQYF. The chain combines TRBV6-5 with TRBJ2-7, with TRBD2 matching over 12 bases. J gave up 2 bases and V 1 base, and 3 bases lay outside the gene matches. The CDR3 runs to 16 residues. Germline V CDR1 and CDR2: MNHEY, SVGAGI.

To note about this clonotype: Possible read error: a much larger clone is one base away. The rearrangement uses TRBV20-1 and TRBJ2-1; possibly TRBD2 for D (6 bases). V was cut by 3 bases and J by 9 bases, with 18 bases left in between. CDR3 length: 14 amino acids. CDR1 DFQATT and CDR2 SNEGSKA come from the germline V gene (reference sequence). In DNA form, the CDR3 reads TGCAGTGCTAGGGCTAGCGTTCTGTGGACTGAGCAGTTCTTC. Residues: CSARASVLWTEQFF.

This clonotype was observed a few times. Possible read error: a much larger clone is one base away. The chain employs TRBV4-2 and TRBJ2-5; 12 nucleotides line up with TRBD2. This CDR3 is built from 18 residues. Germline V gene lookup returns CDR1 LGHNA and CDR2 YNFKEQ. CDR3: CASSQASSGGARQGTQYF. CDR3 bases: TGTGCCAGCAGCCAAGCGTCTAGCGGGGGGGCGCGGCAAGGGACCCAGTACTTC.

This clonotype showed up just a few times. The chain is built from TRBV12-3 or TRBV12-4 and TRBJ1-6; 10 bases are a match to TRBD1. Trimming removed 6 bases from V and 10 bases from J; junction bases left unmatched: 12. The CDR3 totals 16 residues. CDR3 DNA: TGTGCCAGCAGCTTCAATCCGGGACAGGGGCAATCACCCCTCCACTTT. It encodes CASSFNPGQGQSPLHF.

This clonotype was detected ten times or more. The chain uses TRBV4-1 and TRBJ2-2, with D possibly matching TRBD1 (5 bases). This CDR3 spans 16 amino acids. Germline loops: CDR1 MGHRA, CDR2 YSYEKL. V lost 6 bases and J 4 bases, leaving 18 bases between the germline ends. The CDR3: CASSRLDSFPTGELFF. The DNA of the CDR3 is TGCGCCAGCAGTCGACTCGACAGTTTTCCCACCGGGGAGCTGTTTTTT.

This clonotype was detected many times. The V call is TRBV19, the J call TRBJ2-7; a possible D gene is TRBD2 (6 bases). V gave up 4 bases and J gave up 0 bases, with 10 bases separating them. Germline V gene lookup returns CDR1 LNHDA and CDR2 SQIVND (reference sequence). The CDR3 totals 14 residues. The CDR3 sequence is CASSTTGDSYEQYF. The CDR3 DNA is TGTGCCAGTAGTACCACGGGGGACTCCTACGAGCAGTACTTC.

The chain is built from TRBV20-1 and TRBJ1-5; no firm D call. V gave up 3 bases and J gave up 11 bases, with 26 bases separating them. The germline gives CDR1 DFQATT, CDR2 SNEGSKA (reference sequence). The CDR3 covers 16 residues. CDR3 DNA sequence: TGCAGTGCTAGGACCCCCGGGGAAGCGGGCCGCCGGACCCAGCATTTT. Encoded protein: CSARTPGEAGRRTQHF.

This clonotype was picked up many times. V is TRBV4-1 and J is TRBJ2-3; D not resolved. Germline CDR1 and CDR2: MGHRA and YSYEKL. Trimming stripped 0 bases from V and 8 bases from J, with 9 bases between. CDR3 length: 13 residues. CDR3 residues: CASSQETVGTQYF. The CDR3 nucleotides are TGCGCCAGCAGCCAAGAAACGGTCGGTACGCAGTATTTT.

The chain combines TRBV29-1 with TRBJ2-3; 9 bases are a match to TRBD2. The V and J ends lost 7 bases and 7 bases, in that order; junction bases with no gene match: 15. This CDR3 contains 15 residues. Germline V CDR1 and CDR2: SQVTM, ANQGSEA. CDR3 coding DNA: TGCAGCGCAATAGCGGGAGCCCGGCCTTCTAATACGCAGTATTTT. Its protein is CSAIAGARPSNTQYF.

This clonotype was counted a few times. The gene calls are TRBV6-6 and TRBJ2-2; no reliable D call. Germline loops: CDR1 MNHNY, CDR2 SVGAGI (reference sequence). The CDR3 is 14 amino acids. The ends were cut back, 7 bases at V and 6 bases at J, with 15 bases in the middle. The CDR3 DNA is TGTGCCAGCACCCCGGGCCACCCGCCCGGGGAGCTGTTTTTT. This codes for CASTPGHPPGELFF.

To note about this clonotype: One junction end disagrees with the germline gene, perhaps due to a read error. The rearrangement joins TRBV7-2 to TRBJ2-3; no clear D. CDR1 and CDR2 from the germline V gene are SGHTA and FQGNSA. The CDR3 consists of 15 residues. The CDR3: CASSLDLTFAATQYF. The CDR3 DNA follows: TGCGCCAGCAGCTTGGACCTCACTTTCGCAGCTACGCAGTATTTT.

There are many counts of this clonotype. The chain carries TRBV27 and TRBJ2-3; the D gene is possibly TRBD2 (6 bases). The CDR3 contains 16 residues. In germline, CDR1 is MNHEY, CDR2 SMNVEV (reference sequence). The germline V and J ends were trimmed by 2 bases and 5 bases, with 17 bases remaining between them. The CDR3 loop is CASSLSGSRGRDTQYF. The CDR3, as DNA: TGTGCCAGCAGTTTAAGCGGGTCGAGGGGTAGAGATACGCAGTATTTT.

Details on this clonotype: A single base separates this from a much larger clone, so it may be a read error. The rearrangement uses TRBV5-4 and TRBJ2-5, with 7 bases identical to TRBD2. CDR3 length equals 17 residues. Germline lookup yields CDR1 SGHNT and CDR2 YYREEE (reference sequence). Trimming at V came to 6 bases and at J to 2 bases, leaving 16 bases not matched to a gene. The chain's CDR3 is CASNFSGRVGKQETQYF. Here the CDR3 DNA reads TGTGCCAGCAACTTTTCGGGGAGGGTGGGCAAACAAGAGACCCAGTACTTC.

Comments on this clonotype: The junction shows a germline mismatch at one end, possibly a read error. V and J are TRBV20-1 and TRBJ2-1; TRBD2 agrees at 10 bases. The CDR3 runs to 16 residues. Germline CDR1 reads DFQATT; CDR2 reads SNEGSKA (reference sequence). CDR3 nucleotides: TGCACTGCCGGAGTGTGGACTAGCGGACCCTACAATGGGCAGTTCTTC. It specifies CTAGVWTSGPYNGQFF.